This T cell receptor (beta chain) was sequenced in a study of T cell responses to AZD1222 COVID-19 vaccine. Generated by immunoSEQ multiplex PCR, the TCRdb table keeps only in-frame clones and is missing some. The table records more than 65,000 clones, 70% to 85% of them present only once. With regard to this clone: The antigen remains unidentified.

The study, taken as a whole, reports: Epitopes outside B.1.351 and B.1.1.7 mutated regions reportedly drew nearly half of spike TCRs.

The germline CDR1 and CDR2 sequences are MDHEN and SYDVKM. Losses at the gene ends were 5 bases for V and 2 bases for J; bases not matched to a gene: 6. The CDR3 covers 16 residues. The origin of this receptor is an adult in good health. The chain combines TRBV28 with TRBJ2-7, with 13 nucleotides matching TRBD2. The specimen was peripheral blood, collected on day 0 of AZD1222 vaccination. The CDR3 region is CASSLRLAGGPYEQYF. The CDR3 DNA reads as TGTGCCAGCAGTCTCAGACTAGCGGGAGGCCCCTACGAGCAGTACTTC.